This T cell receptor beta chain was profiled in a study of identical twins. Study-level findings and limits: The study based its conclusions on cross-sectional statistical analysis and did not follow the same donors.

CDR3 length equals 15 residues. The V segment lost 3 bases and the J segment 6 bases; nucleotides outside the gene matches: 9. The germline CDR1 and CDR2 sequences are DFQATT and SNEGSKA (reference sequence). TCRdb reprocessed the 5' RACE reads via MiXCR and lists one record per CDR3 protein. The data contain about 210,000 distinct CDR3 sequences, roughly a tenth of them singletons. In the case of this clonotype: The antigen remains unidentified.

The gene calls are TRBV20-1 and TRBJ2-7; 12 nucleotides agree with TRBD2. The receptor was isolated from a young woman in good health. Sequences were obtained from memory (CD45RO+) T cells sorted from blood. The CDR3 region is CSARPLAGGPPEQYF. DNA of the CDR3: TGCAGTGCTAGGCCCCTAGCGGGAGGGCCCCCCGAGCAGTACTTC.